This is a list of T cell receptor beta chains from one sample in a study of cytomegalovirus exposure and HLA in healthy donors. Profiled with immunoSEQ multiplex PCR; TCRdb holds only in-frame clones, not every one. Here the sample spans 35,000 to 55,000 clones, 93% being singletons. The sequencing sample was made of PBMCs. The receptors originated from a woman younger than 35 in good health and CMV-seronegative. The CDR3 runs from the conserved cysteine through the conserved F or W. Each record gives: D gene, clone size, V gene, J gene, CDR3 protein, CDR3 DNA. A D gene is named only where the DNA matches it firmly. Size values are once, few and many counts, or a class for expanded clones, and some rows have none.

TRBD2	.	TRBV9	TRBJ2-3	CASSMGLAASTDTQYF	TGTGCCAGCAGCATGGGACTAGCGGCTAGCACAGATACGCAGTATTTT
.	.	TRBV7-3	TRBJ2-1	CASSLTAGSYGNEQFF	TGTGCCAGCAGCCTTACCGCAGGGTCCTACGGCAATGAGCAGTTCTTC
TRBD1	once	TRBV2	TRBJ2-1	CARPRVGGYEQFF	TGTGCCAGGCCTCGAGTAGGGGGCTACGAGCAGTTCTTC
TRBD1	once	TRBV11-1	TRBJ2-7	CASSSFGTAYEQYF	TGTGCCAGCAGCTCCTTCGGGACAGCCTACGAGCAGTACTTC
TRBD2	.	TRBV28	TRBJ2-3	CASSLDTSGRGYTQYF	TGTGCCAGCAGTCTGGATACTAGCGGGAGGGGATATACGCAGTATTTT
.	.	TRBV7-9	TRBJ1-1	CASSPGAMNTEAFF	TGTGCCAGCAGCCCTGGGGCAATGAACACTGAAGCTTTCTTT
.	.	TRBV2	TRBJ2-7	CASNWSLEQYF	TGTGCCAGCAACTGGAGTCTCGAGCAGTACTTC
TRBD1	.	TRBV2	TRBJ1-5	CASSVRSGQGGVGNQPQHF	TGTGCCAGCAGTGTCCGGTCCGGACAGGGGGGCGTAGGCAATCAGCCCCAGCATTTT
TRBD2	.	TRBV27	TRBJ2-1	CASSLFAGDSYNEQFF	TGTGCCAGCAGTTTGTTTGCGGGGGACTCCTACAATGAGCAGTTCTTC
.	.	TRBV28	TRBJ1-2	CASSFDRTSYGYTF	TGTGCCAGCAGTTTTGACCGGACATCTTATGGCTACACCTTC